This TCR beta chain is from a study of neurological immune-mediated disorders. Using its own MiXCR run on the 5' RACE reads, TCRdb lists one record per CDR3 protein. Of about 70,000 distinct CDR3 sequences listed, roughly 3.1% are singletons. This CDR3 is built from 14 residues. Deletions cut 5 bases from V and 7 bases from J, with 14 bases between. This clonotype has at least ten counts. Sequenced input: PBMCs. This TCR derives from a woman aged 45 to 65 with multiple sclerosis. The rearrangement uses TRBV12-3 or TRBV12-4 and TRBJ1-4, with TRBD1 as a possible D gene (6 bases). The CDR3 reads CASSLMYRVEKLFF. The CDR3 coding sequence is TGTGCCAGCAGTCTGATGTACAGGGTTGAAAAACTGTTTTTT.